This TCR beta chain was profiled in a study of shared clonotypes between healthy human individuals. Genomic DNA from each subset was divided evenly over several immunoSEQ plates. Using immunoSEQ multiplex PCR, the repertoire was profiled, and TCRdb retains in-frame clones only, with some absent. This table has over a million clones, roughly 96% appearing once. This CDR3 spans 14 amino acids. The V gene's germline CDR1 is MNHNS and CDR2 SASEGT. V was cut by 0 bases and J by 4 bases, with 9 bases left in between. Donors comprised only Caucasian adults living in Nashville, Tennessee. The V call is TRBV6-1, the J call TRBJ1-2; no firm D call. The sequenced sample consisted of naive CD4+ T cells sorted from blood. Subset in this sample: CD45RA+ positively selected. The source of this sequence is a man aged 25-40 years in good health. The CDR3 protein is CASSEAVAAYGYTF. The CDR3, as DNA: TGTGCCAGCAGTGAAGCCGTGGCAGCCTATGGCTACACCTTC.